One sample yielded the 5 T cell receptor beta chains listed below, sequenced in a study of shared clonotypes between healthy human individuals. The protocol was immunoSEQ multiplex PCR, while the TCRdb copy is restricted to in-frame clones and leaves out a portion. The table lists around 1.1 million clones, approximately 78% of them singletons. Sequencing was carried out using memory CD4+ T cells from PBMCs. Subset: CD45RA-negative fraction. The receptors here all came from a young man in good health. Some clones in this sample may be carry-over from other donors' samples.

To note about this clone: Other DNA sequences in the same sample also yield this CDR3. The CDR3: CASSPRTGDTEAFF. The CDR3 DNA follows: TGTGCCAGCTCACCGAGGACAGGGGACACTGAAGCTTTCTTT. The V gene is TRBV18, the J gene TRBJ1-1; 9 bases fit TRBD1. Trimming cost V 3 bases and J 3 bases; bases outside gene matches: 2. Per germline, CDR1 KGHSH and CDR2 LQKENI. The CDR3 spans 14 residues.

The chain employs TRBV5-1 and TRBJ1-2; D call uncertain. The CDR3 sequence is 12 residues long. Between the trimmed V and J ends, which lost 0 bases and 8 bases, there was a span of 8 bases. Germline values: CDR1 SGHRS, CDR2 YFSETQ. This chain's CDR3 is CASSLDAVGYTF. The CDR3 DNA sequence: TGCGCCAGCAGCTTGGATGCTGTGGGCTACACCTTC.

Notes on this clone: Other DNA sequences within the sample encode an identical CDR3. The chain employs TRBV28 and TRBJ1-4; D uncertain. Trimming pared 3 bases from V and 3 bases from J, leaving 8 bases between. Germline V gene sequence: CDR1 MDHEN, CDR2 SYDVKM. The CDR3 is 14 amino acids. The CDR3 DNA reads TGTGCCAGCAGTTTCGGGCAGTCTAATGAAAAACTGTTTTTT. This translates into CASSFGQSNEKLFF.

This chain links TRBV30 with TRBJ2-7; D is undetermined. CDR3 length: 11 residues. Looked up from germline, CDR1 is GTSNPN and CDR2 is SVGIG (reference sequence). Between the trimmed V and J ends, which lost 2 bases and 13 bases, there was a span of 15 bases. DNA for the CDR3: TGTGCCTGGAGTCGTCAGACATCCTTCTACTTC. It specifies CAWSRQTSFYF.

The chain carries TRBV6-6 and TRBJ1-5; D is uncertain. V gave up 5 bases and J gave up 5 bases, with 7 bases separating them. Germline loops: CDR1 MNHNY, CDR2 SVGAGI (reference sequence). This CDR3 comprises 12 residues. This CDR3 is CASSRSDQPQHF. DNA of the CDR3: TGTGCCAGCAGTAGAAGTGATCAGCCCCAGCATTTT.